These T cell receptor beta chains were read from a single sample in a study of T cell responses to AZD1222 COVID-19 vaccine. Clones were sequenced by immunoSEQ multiplex PCR, and TCRdb holds only the in-frame ones, with some missing. The sample has roughly 140,000 clones; about 92% are singletons. Specimen: peripheral blood, collected after recovery from COVID-19. The source of these receptors is an adult who had recovered from COVID-19. CDR3s include the opening cysteine and the closing phenylalanine or tryptophan. D genes are given only for firm matches. Only part of the rows carry a size: once, few, many, or a class if the clone is expanded.

v_call: TRBV7-6
cdr3_length: 12
d_call: .
j_call: TRBJ2-7
clone_size: once
cdr3_nt: TGTGCCAGCAGCGGGATTTCCTACGAGCAGTACTTC
cdr3_aa: CASSGISYEQYF

v_call: TRBV5-6
cdr3_length: 13
d_call: .
j_call: TRBJ2-7
clone_size: .
cdr3_nt: TGTGCCAGCAGCTTGTTCAGAGCCTACGAGCAGTACTTC
cdr3_aa: CASSLFRAYEQYF

v_call: TRBV2
cdr3_length: 14
d_call: TRBD1
j_call: TRBJ2-7
clone_size: once
cdr3_nt: TGTGCCAGCAGAGTACAGGGGGCAAACTACGAGCAGTACTTC
cdr3_aa: CASRVQGANYEQYF

v_call: TRBV5-3
cdr3_length: 17
d_call: TRBD2
j_call: TRBJ2-3
clone_size: .
cdr3_nt: TGTGCCAGAAGCTTGCGGTCGGGAGGGCCGAGCACAGATACGCAGTATTTT
cdr3_aa: CARSLRSGGPSTDTQYF

v_call: TRBV25-1
cdr3_length: 15
d_call: .
j_call: TRBJ1-2
clone_size: .
cdr3_nt: TGTGCCAGCAGTGACCCGATTGAGGGTCGGTATGGCTACACCTTC
cdr3_aa: CASSDPIEGRYGYTF

v_call: TRBV30
cdr3_length: 14
d_call: .
j_call: TRBJ2-3
clone_size: .
cdr3_nt: TGTGCCTGGAGTGTCGGGGGCTTCACAGATACGCAGTATTTT
cdr3_aa: CAWSVGGFTDTQYF

v_call: TRBV9
cdr3_length: 14
d_call: .
j_call: TRBJ1-2
clone_size: once
cdr3_nt: TGTGCCAGCAGTCATGATTACAGGGAGGATGGCTACACCTTC
cdr3_aa: CASSHDYREDGYTF

v_call: TRBV5-1
cdr3_length: 15
d_call: .
j_call: TRBJ1-1
clone_size: .
cdr3_nt: TGCGCCAGCAGCATTCAGACAAGGGGGAACACTGAAGCTTTCTTT
cdr3_aa: CASSIQTRGNTEAFF

v_call: TRBV3-1/TRBV3-2
cdr3_length: 15
d_call: TRBD2
j_call: TRBJ2-7
clone_size: .
cdr3_nt: TGTGCCAGCAGCCAGGCGGGAGAATCGTTGAACGAGCAGTACTTC
cdr3_aa: CASSQAGESLNEQYF

v_call: TRBV19
cdr3_length: 14
d_call: .
j_call: TRBJ2-1
clone_size: once
cdr3_nt: TGTGCCAGTAGTACCAGGGACTTCCACAATGAGCAGTTCTTC
cdr3_aa: CASSTRDFHNEQFF

v_call: TRBV28
cdr3_length: 15
d_call: TRBD1
j_call: TRBJ1-1
clone_size: once
cdr3_nt: TGTGCCAGCAGTTTCGCTAGGACAGGGACCACTGAAGCTTTCTTT
cdr3_aa: CASSFARTGTTEAFF

v_call: TRBV4-2
cdr3_length: 15
d_call: TRBD2
j_call: TRBJ2-7
clone_size: .
cdr3_nt: TGTGCCAGCAGCCGTAGCGGGGCGAGCTCCTACGAGCAGTACTTC
cdr3_aa: CASSRSGASSYEQYF

v_call: TRBV27
cdr3_length: 16
d_call: TRBD2
j_call: TRBJ2-3
clone_size: .
cdr3_nt: TGTGCCAGCAGTCCGGGACTAGCCCCCCACACAGATACGCAGTATTTT
cdr3_aa: CASSPGLAPHTDTQYF

v_call: TRBV7-9
cdr3_length: 15
d_call: TRBD1
j_call: TRBJ2-7
clone_size: .
cdr3_nt: TGTGCCAGCAGCACACGACAGGGGGCCACCTACGAGCAGTACTTC
cdr3_aa: CASSTRQGATYEQYF

v_call: TRBV27
cdr3_length: 9
d_call: .
j_call: TRBJ1-2
clone_size: .
cdr3_nt: TGTGCCAGCAGTTGCGCCTACACCTTC
cdr3_aa: CASSCAYTF

v_call: TRBV28
cdr3_length: 15
d_call: TRBD2
j_call: TRBJ2-7
clone_size: .
cdr3_nt: TGTGCCAGCAGTGTGGGACTAGCAGGGGTCTACGAGCAGTACTTC
cdr3_aa: CASSVGLAGVYEQYF

v_call: TRBV2
cdr3_length: 15
d_call: .
j_call: TRBJ1-1
clone_size: .
cdr3_nt: TGTGCCAGCAGTGAAGTTTTGGGAAGAGGCGCTGAAGCTTTCTTT
cdr3_aa: CASSEVLGRGAEAFF

v_call: TRBV6-6
cdr3_length: 15
d_call: .
j_call: TRBJ1-1
clone_size: .
cdr3_nt: TGTGCCAGCAGTTTGGGACAAGGTGGGAACACTGAAGCTTTCTTT
cdr3_aa: CASSLGQGGNTEAFF

v_call: TRBV6-5
cdr3_length: 12
d_call: .
j_call: TRBJ2-3
clone_size: .
cdr3_nt: TGTGCCAGTAGGGAGTCCATGGGTACGCAGTATTTT
cdr3_aa: CASRESMGTQYF

v_call: TRBV19
cdr3_length: 16
d_call: .
j_call: TRBJ1-5
clone_size: .
cdr3_nt: TGTGCCAGTAGTAAACAGGACCCCCGTAGCAATCAGCCCCAGCATTTT
cdr3_aa: CASSKQDPRSNQPQHF

v_call: TRBV5-4
cdr3_length: 17
d_call: TRBD1
j_call: TRBJ1-2
clone_size: .
cdr3_nt: TGTGCCAGCAGCTTGGGGACAGGGACGGCTTTTGACTATGGCTACACCTTC
cdr3_aa: CASSLGTGTAFDYGYTF

v_call: TRBV5-4
cdr3_length: 15
d_call: .
j_call: TRBJ2-1
clone_size: .
cdr3_nt: TGTGCCAGCAGCTTGGGAGGGGCGCAGGGTAATGAGCAGTTCTTC
cdr3_aa: CASSLGGAQGNEQFF

v_call: TRBV5-5
cdr3_length: 15
d_call: .
j_call: TRBJ1-1
clone_size: .
cdr3_nt: TGTGCCAGCAGCTTGAGCAGCGTCTTGAACACTGAAGCTTTCTTT
cdr3_aa: CASSLSSVLNTEAFF

v_call: TRBV19
cdr3_length: 18
d_call: .
j_call: TRBJ2-1
clone_size: few
cdr3_nt: TGTGCCAGTAGTTCTTCCGACTACAGCGGTCCAGGGTACAATGAGCAGTTCTTC
cdr3_aa: CASSSSDYSGPGYNEQFF

v_call: TRBV21-1
cdr3_length: 15
d_call: .
j_call: TRBJ1-4
clone_size: .
cdr3_nt: TGTGCCAGCAGCACGAAGACAGAGAATAATGAAAAACTGTTTTTT
cdr3_aa: CASSTKTENNEKLFF

v_call: TRBV13
cdr3_length: 17
d_call: TRBD1
j_call: TRBJ2-3
clone_size: .
cdr3_nt: TGTGCCAGCAGCTCTTCCGGCGGGGACAGGGCCACAGATACGCAGTATTTT
cdr3_aa: CASSSSGGDRATDTQYF

v_call: TRBV6-2/TRBV6-3
cdr3_length: 15
d_call: .
j_call: TRBJ2-5
clone_size: .
cdr3_nt: TGTGCCAGCAGTTACGGGGGCGCTTCCCAAGAGACCCAGTACTTC
cdr3_aa: CASSYGGASQETQYF

v_call: TRBV7-9
cdr3_length: 15
d_call: .
j_call: TRBJ1-1
clone_size: .
cdr3_nt: TGTGCCAGCAGCTTAGTGGACGGGCTGAACACTGAAGCTTTCTTT
cdr3_aa: CASSLVDGLNTEAFF

v_call: TRBV28
cdr3_length: 16
d_call: TRBD2
j_call: TRBJ2-1
clone_size: .
cdr3_nt: TGTGCCAGCAGTTTAGGCGGACTAGCGGGAGGTCAAGAGCAGTTCTTC
cdr3_aa: CASSLGGLAGGQEQFF

v_call: TRBV11-3
cdr3_length: 17
d_call: .
j_call: TRBJ2-3
clone_size: .
cdr3_nt: TGTGCCAGCAGCTTCGGCGGGTGGCAGTCTAGCACAGATACGCAGTATTTT
cdr3_aa: CASSFGGWQSSTDTQYF

v_call: TRBV19
cdr3_length: 15
d_call: TRBD1
j_call: TRBJ1-5
clone_size: .
cdr3_nt: TGTGCCAGTAGTCCCCGGGACAGGGGAAATCAGCCCCAGCATTTT
cdr3_aa: CASSPRDRGNQPQHF

v_call: TRBV7-2
cdr3_length: 19
d_call: TRBD2
j_call: TRBJ2-1
clone_size: .
cdr3_nt: TGTGCCAGCAGCTTCGACGAGCTAGCGGGAGGCACCTCCTACAATGAGCAGTTCTTC
cdr3_aa: CASSFDELAGGTSYNEQFF

v_call: TRBV18
cdr3_length: 14
d_call: .
j_call: TRBJ1-6
clone_size: .
cdr3_nt: TGTGCCAGCTCACCACTCCTGGGTAATTCACCCCTCCACTTT
cdr3_aa: CASSPLLGNSPLHF

v_call: TRBV6-5
cdr3_length: 12
d_call: .
j_call: TRBJ2-5
clone_size: .
cdr3_nt: TGTGCCAGCAGTTATAGCCAAGAGACCCAGTACTTC
cdr3_aa: CASSYSQETQYF

v_call: TRBV28
cdr3_length: 21
d_call: TRBD1
j_call: TRBJ2-7
clone_size: .
cdr3_nt: TGTGCCAGCAGTTTATTTGTTAGGGACCTTAAGCACCGGGACAGAACCTACGAGCAGTACTTC
cdr3_aa: CASSLFVRDLKHRDRTYEQYF

v_call: TRBV24-1
cdr3_length: 13
d_call: .
j_call: TRBJ1-2
clone_size: .
cdr3_nt: TGTGCCACCAGTGAGCCGACAGTGGGGGGCTACACCTTC
cdr3_aa: CATSEPTVGGYTF

v_call: TRBV11-2
cdr3_length: 14
d_call: .
j_call: TRBJ1-1
clone_size: .
cdr3_nt: TGTGCCAGCAGCTTTCTGGGGGCGGTCACTGAAGCTTTCTTT
cdr3_aa: CASSFLGAVTEAFF

v_call: TRBV21-1
cdr3_length: 14
d_call: .
j_call: TRBJ2-7
clone_size: .
cdr3_nt: TGTGCCAGCAGCAAAGATGCGCGGAGCTACGAGCAGTACTTC
cdr3_aa: CASSKDARSYEQYF

v_call: TRBV6-6
cdr3_length: 12
d_call: .
j_call: TRBJ2-7
clone_size: .
cdr3_nt: TGTGCCAGCAGTTACCCGGCAAGGGAGCAGTACTTC
cdr3_aa: CASSYPAREQYF

v_call: TRBV11-2
cdr3_length: 15
d_call: .
j_call: TRBJ2-2
clone_size: .
cdr3_nt: TGTGCCAGCAGCTTTGGGCTAGCGAACACCGGGGAGCTGTTTTTT
cdr3_aa: CASSFGLANTGELFF

v_call: TRBV7-9
cdr3_length: 14
d_call: .
j_call: TRBJ2-5
clone_size: .
cdr3_nt: TGTGCCAGCTGGAGGGGAGGCGAATTAGAGACCCAGTACTTC
cdr3_aa: CASWRGGELETQYF

v_call: TRBV6-5
cdr3_length: 15
d_call: TRBD2
j_call: TRBJ2-1
clone_size: once
cdr3_nt: TGTGCCAGCAGCAGACTAGCGGGAGGTAACAATGAGCAGTTCTTC
cdr3_aa: CASSRLAGGNNEQFF

v_call: TRBV6-1
cdr3_length: 14
d_call: .
j_call: TRBJ1-1
clone_size: .
cdr3_nt: TGTGCCAGCAGTGAAGCGTGGTCAGCTATTGAAGCTTTCTTT
cdr3_aa: CASSEAWSAIEAFF

v_call: TRBV28
cdr3_length: 13
d_call: TRBD2
j_call: TRBJ2-1
clone_size: .
cdr3_nt: TGTGCCAGCAGCCTCGGGACTAGTAGTGAGCAGTTCTTC
cdr3_aa: CASSLGTSSEQFF

v_call: TRBV5-1
cdr3_length: 13
d_call: .
j_call: TRBJ1-4
clone_size: .
cdr3_nt: TGCGCCAGCAGCTTCGGGGTTAATGAAAAACTGTTTTTT
cdr3_aa: CASSFGVNEKLFF

v_call: TRBV30
cdr3_length: 14
d_call: TRBD1
j_call: TRBJ1-5
clone_size: .
cdr3_nt: TGTGCCTGGAGGGCACAGGGGGCCTATCAGCCCCAGCATTTT
cdr3_aa: CAWRAQGAYQPQHF

v_call: TRBV28
cdr3_length: 15
d_call: .
j_call: TRBJ1-1
clone_size: once
cdr3_nt: TGTGCCAGCAGTTCGTCCGGTGGGTGGGACACTGAAGCTTTCTTT
cdr3_aa: CASSSSGGWDTEAFF

v_call: TRBV6-1
cdr3_length: 17
d_call: .
j_call: TRBJ1-5
clone_size: .
cdr3_nt: TGTGCCAGCAGTGAAGGAGTGGGGAGCAGGGTGGATCAGCCCCAGCATTTT
cdr3_aa: CASSEGVGSRVDQPQHF

v_call: TRBV19
cdr3_length: 14
d_call: .
j_call: TRBJ1-2
clone_size: .
cdr3_nt: TGTGCCAGTAGTGTGTCCAGTTTGGGATATGGCTACACCTTC
cdr3_aa: CASSVSSLGYGYTF

v_call: TRBV9
cdr3_length: 15
d_call: TRBD2
j_call: TRBJ2-1
clone_size: .
cdr3_nt: TGTGCCAGCAGCGTACTAGCGGGACCTTACAATGAGCAGTTCTTC
cdr3_aa: CASSVLAGPYNEQFF

v_call: TRBV14
cdr3_length: 15
d_call: .
j_call: TRBJ2-3
clone_size: .
cdr3_nt: TGTGCCAGCAGCCAAGCCAAACAGGGCACAGATACGCAGTATTTT
cdr3_aa: CASSQAKQGTDTQYF

v_call: TRBV7-3
cdr3_length: 14
d_call: .
j_call: TRBJ2-2
clone_size: .
cdr3_nt: TGTGCCAGCAGCTCAAACCGCGCCGTCGGGGAGCTGTTTTTT
cdr3_aa: CASSSNRAVGELFF

v_call: TRBV4-1
cdr3_length: 16
d_call: .
j_call: TRBJ1-6
clone_size: .
cdr3_nt: TGCGCCAGCAGCCAAGGCATGAGCTCCTATAATTCACCCCTCCACTTT
cdr3_aa: CASSQGMSSYNSPLHF